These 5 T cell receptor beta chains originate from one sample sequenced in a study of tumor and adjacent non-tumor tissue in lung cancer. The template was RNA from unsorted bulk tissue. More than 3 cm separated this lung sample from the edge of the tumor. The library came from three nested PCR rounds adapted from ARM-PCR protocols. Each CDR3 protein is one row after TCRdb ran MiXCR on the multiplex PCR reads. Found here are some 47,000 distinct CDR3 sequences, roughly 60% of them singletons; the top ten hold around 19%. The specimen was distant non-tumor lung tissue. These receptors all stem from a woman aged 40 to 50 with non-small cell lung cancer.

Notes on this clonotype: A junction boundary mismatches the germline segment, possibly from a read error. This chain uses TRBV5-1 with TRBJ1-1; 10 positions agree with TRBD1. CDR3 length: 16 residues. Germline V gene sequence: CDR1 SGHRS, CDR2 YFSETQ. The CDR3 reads CANRQSPGQGNIEAFF. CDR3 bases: TGCGCCAACAGGCAAAGCCCGGGACAGGGGAACATTGAAGCTTTCTTT.

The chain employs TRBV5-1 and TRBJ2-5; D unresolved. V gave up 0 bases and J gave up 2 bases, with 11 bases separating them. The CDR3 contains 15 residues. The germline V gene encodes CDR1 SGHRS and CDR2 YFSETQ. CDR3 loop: CASSLAGGAQETQYF. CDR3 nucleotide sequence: TGCGCCAGCAGCTTGGCAGGCGGAGCACAAGAGACCCAGTACTTC.

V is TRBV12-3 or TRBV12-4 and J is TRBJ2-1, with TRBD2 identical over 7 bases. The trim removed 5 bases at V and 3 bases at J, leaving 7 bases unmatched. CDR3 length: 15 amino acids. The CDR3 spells CASSPGLGVYNEQFF. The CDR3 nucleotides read TGTGCCAGCAGTCCAGGACTAGGCGTCTACAATGAGCAGTTCTTC.

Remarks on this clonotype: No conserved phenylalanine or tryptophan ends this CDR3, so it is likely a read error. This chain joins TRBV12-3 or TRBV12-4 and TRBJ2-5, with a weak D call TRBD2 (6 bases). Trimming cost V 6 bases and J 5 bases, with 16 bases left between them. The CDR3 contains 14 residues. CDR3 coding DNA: TGTGCCAGCAGGGCGGGACTGCATCATGAGACCCAGTACTTA. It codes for CASRAGLHHETQYL.

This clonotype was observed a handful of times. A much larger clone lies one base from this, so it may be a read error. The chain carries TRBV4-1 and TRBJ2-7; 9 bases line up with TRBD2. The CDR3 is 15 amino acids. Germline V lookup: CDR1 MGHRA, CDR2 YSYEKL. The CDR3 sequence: CTSSQEARGGYEQYF. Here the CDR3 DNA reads TGCACCAGCAGCCAAGAGGCGCGGGGGGGCTACGAGCAGTACTTC.